Sequencing of this TCR beta chain was carried out in a study of T-cell reconstitution after alpha-beta-depleted transplantation in children. There are many counts of this clonotype. A library of TCRbeta sequences, prepared with unique molecular identifiers, was generated. MiXCR was run by TCRdb on the PCR reads, yielding one entry per CDR3 protein. The sample includes 190,000 or so distinct CDR3 sequences, more than 6.5% of them seen just once. CDR1 and CDR2 (germline): SEHNR, FQNEAQ (reference sequence). J was trimmed by 2 bases and V by 2 bases; bases with no gene match: 4. The CDR3 extends over 15 amino acids.

This specimen was PBMCs from the stem cell graft donor, taken from the stem cell graft. This rearrangement joins TRBV7-9 to TRBJ2-7, with 9 bases lining up with TRBD2. The TCR sequence derives from a human donor who donated a stem cell graft to a child with Wiskott-Aldrich syndrome. CDR3 region: CASSLLAGIAYEQYF. The CDR3 DNA follows: TGTGCCAGCAGCTTACTAGCGGGGATTGCCTACGAGCAGTACTTC.